This is a list of T cell receptor beta chains from one sample in a study of blood T cells in healthy people across ages. TCRdb called the 5' RACE reads again in MiXCR, with one record for every CDR3 protein. The table records 780,000 or so distinct CDR3 sequences, 25% of them present only once. The same data also went into a second study, on T cells of mothers and their children.

The sample comprised blood. All receptors derive from a boy under 18 in good health. Each CDR3 is given with its conserved first and last residue. D genes are given only for firm matches. Clone size is given for some rows only: seen once, a few or many times, or a class if the clone is expanded.

CDR3 DNA	CDR3 protein	V gene	J gene	D gene	clone size
TGCAGTGCTAGAGTACTGGTGGGGGGGACCCAGTACTTC	CSARVLVGGTQYF	TRBV20-1	TRBJ2-5	-	-
TGCGCCAGCAGCTTGTTTGGGACACCTAACAATGAGCAGTTCTTC	CASSLFGTPNNEQFF	TRBV5-1	TRBJ2-1	-	few
TGCAGCGTTGAGTCCCCACACTACAATGAGCAGTTCTTC	CSVESPHYNEQFF	TRBV29-1	TRBJ2-1	-	few
TGTGCCAGCAGTCCCAAAATTAGCGGGAGGTTCGACGAGCAGTACTTC	CASSPKISGRFDEQYF	TRBV28	TRBJ2-7	TRBD2	few
TGTGCCACCAGCAGACAGAGACTGCCCGCTCTAGCCAAAAACATTCAGTACTTC	CATSRQRLPALAKNIQYF	TRBV15	TRBJ2-4	-	few
TGTGCCAGCAGTGAAATGGGGGCCTATCAGCCCCAGCATTTT	CASSEMGAYQPQHF	TRBV25-1	TRBJ1-5	-	-
TGTGCCAGCAGCCTAACCCTTTATCGGCGAGACCGCCCCGGGGAGCTGTTTTTT	CASSLTLYRRDRPGELFF	TRBV12-3/TRBV12-4	TRBJ2-2	-	-
TGCAGCGGACAGAAAGGGATTGAAAACATTCAGTACTTC	CSGQKGIENIQYF	TRBV29-1	TRBJ2-4	-	few
TGTGCCAGCAGCCGTGGACAGTACTACGAGCAGTACTTC	CASSRGQYYEQYF	TRBV12-3/TRBV12-4	TRBJ2-7	-	few
TGTGCCAGCAGTTCCGCGGGGGGCCGTGTTGCAGATACGCAGTATTTT	CASSSAGGRVADTQYF	TRBV28	TRBJ2-3	TRBD2	few
TGTGCCAGCAGTTACTCGGTCAGCACAGATACGCAGTATTTT	CASSYSVSTDTQYF	TRBV6-6	TRBJ2-3	-	-
TGTGCCAGCAAATCAGGGGTTTCTGGAAACACCATATATTTT	CASKSGVSGNTIYF	TRBV6-5	TRBJ1-3	-	-
TGTGCCACCAGCAGAGACCAAACGTCTGCGTGGGGGGGATTGACCCAGTACTTC	CATSRDQTSAWGGLTQYF	TRBV15	TRBJ2-5	TRBD2	-
TGTGCCATCGCGAGGGATTCCAAAAACATTCAGTACTTC	CAIARDSKNIQYF	TRBV10-3	TRBJ2-4	-	-
TGTGCCAGTAGACGAATTCCCGGGACAGCAACTAATGAAAAACTGTTTTTT	CASRRIPGTATNEKLFF	TRBV19	TRBJ1-4	TRBD1	-
TGTGCCAGCAGTGGGGGGGGAAGAACACAAGAGACCCAGTACTTC	CASSGGGRTQETQYF	TRBV2	TRBJ2-5	TRBD2	few
TGTGCCAGCAGCACGACTAGCGGGGAGGGGCAGTTCTTC	CASSTTSGEGQFF	TRBV5-5	TRBJ2-1	TRBD2	many
TGTGCCAGCAGTAGTGTGGCTAGCGGCAATGAGCAGTTCTTC	CASSSVASGNEQFF	TRBV27	TRBJ2-1	TRBD2	few
TGTGCCAGCAGCCCCCCCGGGACAGAAACTTCCCAAGAGACCCAGTACTTC	CASSPPGTETSQETQYF	TRBV13	TRBJ2-5	TRBD1	few
TGTGCCAGCAGTTTTGCCACGGTCCACGAGCAGTACTTC	CASSFATVHEQYF	TRBV27	TRBJ2-7	-	-
TGTGCCAGCAGCCAAGGTCTGATAGGTGGGACAGCCAACTACGAGCAGTACTTC	CASSQGLIGGTANYEQYF	TRBV4-2	TRBJ2-7	TRBD1	-
TGTGCCAGCAGCTCCTCTCAAACTGGACAGGGACACCAGTTCTTC	CASSSSQTGQGHQFF	TRBV7-3	TRBJ2-1	TRBD1	-
TGTGCCAGCAGTGTAGTACTAGCGGAGGGTACGACGGACACCGGGGAGCTGTTTTTT	CASSVVLAEGTTDTGELFF	TRBV2	TRBJ2-2	TRBD2	-
TGTGCCAGCAGAGATGGACTAGCGGGGGACACAGAGACGCAGTATTTT	CASRDGLAGDTETQYF	TRBV7-2	TRBJ2-3	TRBD2	-
TGCAGCGTTGAGCTGGGAAGCACAGATACGCAGTATTTT	CSVELGSTDTQYF	TRBV29-1	TRBJ2-3	-	-
TGCAGCGTTGAGACGACATACTACTATGGCTACACCTTC	CSVETTYYYGYTF	TRBV29-1	TRBJ1-2	-	-
TGTGCCAGCAGCCATAGCCTTCTGAACACTGAAGCTTTCTTT	CASSHSLLNTEAFF	TRBV12-3/TRBV12-4	TRBJ1-1	-	-
TGCAGTGCTAGCAGACTACTGCAAGAGACCCAGTACTTC	CSASRLLQETQYF	TRBV20-1	TRBJ2-5	-	few
TGTGCCAGCAGTTACGGACAGTTCTCTGGGGCCAACGTCCTGACTTTC	CASSYGQFSGANVLTF	TRBV6-6	TRBJ2-6	-	few
TGCAGCGTTGAATTCCCTCACGGACAGGAGGGGAACTATGGCTACACCTTC	CSVEFPHGQEGNYGYTF	TRBV29-1	TRBJ1-2	TRBD1	-
TGTGCCAGCAGCTTATACAGTACCTACGAGCAGTACTTC	CASSLYSTYEQYF	TRBV7-2	TRBJ2-7	-	-
TGTGCCAGCAGTGACCGGCCAGCTAGCACAGATACGCAGTATTTT	CASSDRPASTDTQYF	TRBV6-4	TRBJ2-3	-	-
TGCAGTGCTAGAGATATGCGTAGCACAGATACGCAGTATTTT	CSARDMRSTDTQYF	TRBV20-1	TRBJ2-3	-	few
TGTGCCAGCAGCCAACGGGACATCACAGATACGCAGTATTTT	CASSQRDITDTQYF	TRBV7-9	TRBJ2-3	-	-
TGCAGCGTTGAGGACAGGGGGCGAGAGACCCAGTACTTC	CSVEDRGRETQYF	TRBV29-1	TRBJ2-5	TRBD1	-
TGTGCCAGCAGCTTAGCTGGACAGTCGCTAGAGACCCAGTACTTC	CASSLAGQSLETQYF	TRBV7-6	TRBJ2-5	-	few
TGTGCCAGCAGCTCGGGGGGTAGGACTAGCGAATTGAGCTCTGGGGCCAACGTCCTGACTTTC	CASSSGGRTSELSSGANVLTF	TRBV7-2	TRBJ2-6	TRBD2	-
TGCGCCAGCAGCGCGGGACAGGGCCCCAATCAGCCCCAGCATTTT	CASSAGQGPNQPQHF	TRBV4-1	TRBJ1-5	TRBD1	-
TGCGCCAGCAGCCAAGGTTGGACAGGGGGAAATGAAAAACTGTTTTTT	CASSQGWTGGNEKLFF	TRBV4-3	TRBJ1-4	TRBD1	many
TGTGCCACCTTGGGGACAGCTATCCAAGAGACCCAGTACTTC	CATLGTAIQETQYF	TRBV28	TRBJ2-5	TRBD1	-